The following is a T cell receptor beta chain sequence with its context. Its target antigen remains unknown. Per-nucleotide qualities are absent, and no much larger clonotype sits a single base away. The CDR1 and CDR2 encoded by the germline V gene are SGDLS and YYNGEE. The CDR3 spans 17 residues, from the cysteine through the phenylalanine. The entry retains the CDR3 DNA only, 51 bases that are in frame from base 1. V drops 4 bases and J drops 4 bases, leaving 22 bases in between. The immunoSEQ Assay, a bias-controlled multiplex PCR, was used to amplify TCRbeta CDR3 regions from genomic DNA. In the authors' own workflow: Within the assay, amplification of reference gene primers was used to estimate how many nucleated cells each sample contained. To quantify the absolute abundance of each unique TCRbeta CDR3 rearrangement, sequence reads were collapsed and filtered. For each sample, productive Simpson clonality was calculated by taking the square root of Simpson's diversity index across productive rearrangements. Sourced from immuneACCESS, this table was stored by TCRdb with only in-frame sequences that have V and J called. A share of the clones is absent; for the studies checked, an unresolved V gene accounts for under half, and the remainder has no known explanation. V, J and clone size are those of that table, while D and trimming were read from the DNA. Counted in this sample were nearly 400,000 clones; 85% to 90% of them appeared once. The top ten clones comprise 1.7% of the sample.

Enrolling through a virtual design, the prospective study's participants ranged in age from about 18 to 100 years and lived across 24 United States geographic areas. To assign participants to cohorts, the prospective study relied on clinical history that participants themselves reported in a screening survey and a study questionnaire. Recovered participants in ImmuneRACE Cohort 3 were defined by two consecutive negative NP/OP PCR tests, clearance by a healthcare professional, or resolution of symptoms. In the prospective study, mobile phlebotomists collected whole blood, serum and a nasopharyngeal or oropharyngeal swab from each participant. Additional blood draws and questionnaires over an approximately two-month period could optionally be provided by prospective study participants. Blood samples from the prospective study were shipped frozen or at room temperature prior to DNA extraction. This sample stems from a study of blood T cell repertoires in COVID-19 (dated by TCRdb to 2018 to 2020). Regarding the study in general: Samples from collaborators originated in the United States, Italy and Spain and spanned both the acute and convalescent phases of COVID-19. The material from the prospective study consisted of cDNA or gDNA derived from T cells, B-cell-depleted T cells, or PBMCs. Subjects who had been exposed to COVID-19, were actively infected with it, or had recovered from it provided the deeply sampled blood TCRbeta repertoires that made up the dataset. A freely available public database, intended as a resource for researchers studying the immune response to SARS-CoV-2, is where the repertoires were released. Samples came from the ongoing ImmuneRACE study (first 160 participants) plus 1,254 subjects from 6 global collaborators. A de-identified subject ID, COVID-19 status, age in years and sex were almost always included in the sample metadata. HLA class I and class II types, where available, came from metadata supplied by the sample provider rather than from assay-based typing. Study-wide conclusions, independent of this receptor: The quantity of clinical and demographic metadata differed by source and by participant and was supplied without curation.

Sample: PBMCs or T cells enriched from blood (not recorded which). Recombination connected TRBV9 to TRBJ2-3; 6 matching bases give a weak D call of TRBD1. The sequence was obtained from a woman aged 25 to 39 who had recovered from COVID-19. The CDR3 in this case is CASSPQGRSMVSDTQYF. The nucleotide sequence reads as follows: TGTGCCAGCAGCCCCCAGGGGCGGTCCATGGTCTCAGATACGCAGTATTTT.